This is a list of T cell receptor beta chains from one sample in a study of PD-1 blockade in classical Hodgkin lymphoma. Generated by immunoSEQ multiplex PCR, the TCRdb table keeps only in-frame clones and is missing some. This sample has some 22,000 clones, with under 80% found just once. This specimen was peripheral blood mononuclear cells (PBMCs), taken at baseline. These receptors all stem from a human donor with classical Hodgkin lymphoma. The CDR3 runs from the conserved cysteine through the conserved F or W. The order of the fields is V gene, J gene, D gene, clone size, CDR3 protein, CDR3 DNA. The D gene is left open where the match is weak. The listing skips clone size in some rows; elsewhere it reads once, few, many or a size class.

TRBV30	TRBJ1-1	-	-	CAWRASTAFF	TGTGCCTGGAGGGCAAGTACCGCTTTCTTT
TRBV5-1	TRBJ2-2	-	-	CASRYQGESGELFF	TGCGCCAGCAGGTATCAGGGAGAATCCGGGGAGCTGTTTTTT
TRBV4-3	TRBJ1-5	TRBD1	-	CASSQDRTGGQPQHF	TGCGCCAGCAGCCAAGATCGGACAGGGGGCCAGCCCCAGCATTTT
TRBV9	TRBJ2-2	-	-	CASSVGASRTGELFF	TGTGCCAGCAGCGTAGGGGCCAGTAGGACCGGGGAGCTGTTTTTT
TRBV27	TRBJ2-3	TRBD2	-	CASSFEWTRAGDTQYF	TGTGCCAGCAGTTTTGAGTGGACTAGAGCGGGAGATACGCAGTATTTT
TRBV6-1	TRBJ2-7	-	-	CASQWAHLYEQYF	TGTGCCAGCCAGTGGGCGCACCTCTACGAGCAGTACTTC
TRBV7-2	TRBJ2-5	-	-	CASSHGGDETQYF	TGTGCCAGCAGCCATGGGGGAGACGAGACCCAGTACTTC
TRBV19	TRBJ2-1	-	few	CASSTGPSNEQFF	TGTGCCAGTAGTACCGGCCCCTCCAATGAGCAGTTCTTC
TRBV2	TRBJ1-1	-	-	CASTLYRDDTEAFF	TGTGCCAGCACCTTATACAGGGACGACACTGAAGCTTTCTTT
TRBV4-3	TRBJ2-6	-	once	CASSQEVGSGANVLTF	TGCGCCAGCAGCCAAGAGGTCGGGTCTGGGGCCAACGTCCTGACTTTC
TRBV6-4	TRBJ2-2	-	few	CASSDSRDTGELFF	TGTGCCAGCAGTGACTCGAGGGACACCGGGGAGCTGTTTTTT
TRBV6-1	TRBJ2-2	-	once	CASSEIPNPGPGELFF	TGTGCCAGCAGTGAGATTCCCAACCCAGGTCCCGGGGAGCTGTTTTTT
TRBV5-1	TRBJ2-7	-	-	CASSWAGSGSYEQYF	TGCGCCAGCAGCTGGGCGGGTTCCGGCTCCTACGAGCAGTACTTC
TRBV7-6	TRBJ2-3	-	once	CASSSRLGTDTQYF	TGTGCCAGCAGCTCTCGACTCGGCACAGATACGCAGTATTTT
TRBV5-1	TRBJ1-2	-	-	CASSTARDGYTF	TGCGCCAGCAGCACGGCACGGGATGGCTACACCTTC
TRBV30	TRBJ2-7	-	-	CAFTGEDTYEQYF	TGTGCCTTCACAGGGGAGGACACTTACGAGCAGTACTTC
TRBV28	TRBJ1-5	TRBD1	-	CASSGMGQGIQPQHF	TGTGCCAGCAGTGGGATGGGACAGGGGATTCAGCCCCAGCATTTT
TRBV11-2	TRBJ1-2	-	-	CASSLEGQGGGYTF	TGTGCCAGCAGCTTAGAAGGTCAGGGCGGCGGCTACACCTTC
TRBV19	TRBJ1-5	-	-	CASSIVRAGNQPQHF	TGTGCCAGTAGTATAGTTAGGGCTGGCAATCAGCCCCAGCATTTT
TRBV5-4	TRBJ1-3	-	-	CASSLRISDTIYF	TGTGCCAGCAGCCTCAGGATTTCGGACACCATATATTTT
TRBV28	TRBJ2-2	TRBD2	-	CASSLFKLAGGPGELFF	TGTGCCAGCAGTTTATTCAAACTAGCGGGAGGGCCCGGGGAGCTGTTTTTT